Ten or more counts support the clone carrying this T cell receptor beta chain. Its antigen is as yet unknown. The data were obtained in a study of T cell repertoires in cytomegalovirus infection. Background on the study: Public TCR beta signatures marked donors with CMV infection and the matching HLA.

TCRdb re-analysed the reads in MiXCR, keeping a single row per CDR3 protein. Seen here are approximately 300,000 distinct CDR3 sequences, just under 25% observed once, and the top ten hold 10% to 15%. J gave up 6 bases and V 5 bases, and 8 bases lay outside the gene matches. Germline CDR1 and CDR2: MNHEY and SMNVEV (reference sequence). The CDR3 has 16 amino acids. V usage is TRBV27 and J usage is TRBJ2-1, with TRBD2 matching over 12 bases. The receptor comes from a human donor in good health (CMV status not recorded). Some clones in this sample may be carry-over from other donors' samples. Sequenced material: cultured PBMCs, taken from culture after CMV antigen stimulation. CDR3 nucleotide sequence: TGTGCCAGCAGTCCGCGTCTAGCGGGAGGGGTCAATGAGCAGTTCTTC. Translating gives CASSPRLAGGVNEQFF.